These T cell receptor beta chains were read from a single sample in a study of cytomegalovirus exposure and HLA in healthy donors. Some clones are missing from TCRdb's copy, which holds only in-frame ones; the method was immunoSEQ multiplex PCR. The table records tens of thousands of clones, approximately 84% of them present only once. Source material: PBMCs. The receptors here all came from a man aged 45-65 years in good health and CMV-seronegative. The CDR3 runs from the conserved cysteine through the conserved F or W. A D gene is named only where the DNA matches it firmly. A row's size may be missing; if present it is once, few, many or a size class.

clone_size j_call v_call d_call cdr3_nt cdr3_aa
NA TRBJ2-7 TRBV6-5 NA TGTGCCAGCAGTTACAGTCGGAGCTCCTACGAGCAGTACTTC CASSYSRSSYEQYF
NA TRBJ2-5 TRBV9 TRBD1 TGTGCCAGCAGCGCAAACAGGGGGCAAGAGACCCAGTACTTC CASSANRGQETQYF
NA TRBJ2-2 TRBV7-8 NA TGTGCCAGCAGCTTTACAGGAACCGGGGAGCTGTTTTTT CASSFTGTGELFF
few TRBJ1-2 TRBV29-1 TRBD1 TGCAGCGTTGTTCCTGGACAGGGGCGCTATGGCTACACCTTC CSVVPGQGRYGYTF
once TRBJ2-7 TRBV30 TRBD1 TGTGCCTGGAGTGCGCTGGACAGGGCGGCATACGAGCAGTACTTC CAWSALDRAAYEQYF
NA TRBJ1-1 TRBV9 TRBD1 TGTGCCAGCAGCGTGGGGACAGGGTACACTGAAGCTTTCTTT CASSVGTGYTEAFF
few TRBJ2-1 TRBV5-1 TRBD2 TGCGCCAGCAGCTTGGAAAGCGGGGGATTCTACAATGAGCAGTTCTTC CASSLESGGFYNEQFF
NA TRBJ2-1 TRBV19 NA TGTGCCAGTAGTATAGGGGGGGGGCCTTTCGATGAGCAGTTCTTC CASSIGGGPFDEQFF
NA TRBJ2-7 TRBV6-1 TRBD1 TGTGCCAGCAGTGTAGACAGGGATCCCTCCTACGAGCAGTACTTC CASSVDRDPSYEQYF
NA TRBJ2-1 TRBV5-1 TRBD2 TGCGCCAGCACACTGGGGACTAGCGGTTACAATGAGCAGTTCTTC CASTLGTSGYNEQFF
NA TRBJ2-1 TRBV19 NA TGTGCCAGTAGTAACCCTATTGAGCAGTTCTTC CASSNPIEQFF
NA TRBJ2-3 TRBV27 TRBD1 TGTGCCAGCAGTAAGGGACAGGGATATGCAGATACGCAGTATTTT CASSKGQGYADTQYF
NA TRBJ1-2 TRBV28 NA TGTGCCAGCAGTTTACCCACCGGTGGCTATGGCTACACCTTC CASSLPTGGYGYTF
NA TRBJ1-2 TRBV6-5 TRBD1 TGTGCCAGCAAGGGACAGGGAGACTATGGCTACACCTTC CASKGQGDYGYTF
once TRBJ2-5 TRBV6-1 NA TGTGCCAGCAGCCGGACAAGGGCCCGGGAGACCCAGTACTTC CASSRTRARETQYF
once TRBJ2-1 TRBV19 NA TGTGCCAGTAGGACTCGGGGACATCTTTACAATGAGCAGTTCTTC CASRTRGHLYNEQFF
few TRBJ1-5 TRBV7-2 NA TGTGCCAGCAGCTTCGACCATGCGGGAAATCAGCCCCAGCATTTT CASSFDHAGNQPQHF
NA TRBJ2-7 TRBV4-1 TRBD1 TGCGCCAGCAGCCAAGCCCGACAGGGCGGGGAGCAGTACTTC CASSQARQGGEQYF
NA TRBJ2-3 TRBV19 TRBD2 TGTGCCAGTAGCGCTTTAGCGGGGGTGGGTCCAGATACGCAGTATTTT CASSALAGVGPDTQYF
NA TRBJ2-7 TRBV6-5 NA TGTGCCAGCAGTCCCCTTTACGAGCAGTACTTC CASSPLYEQYF
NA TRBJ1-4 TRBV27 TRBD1 TGTGCCAGCAGTTTATCGGCCGGACAGGGGTCCGAAAAACTGTTTTTT CASSLSAGQGSEKLFF
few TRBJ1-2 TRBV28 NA TGTGCCAGCAGTTCCCAGGTCGCTGGCTACACCTTC CASSSQVAGYTF
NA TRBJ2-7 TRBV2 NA TGTGCCAGCATCAGGAACAGGGTGGACTACGAGCAGTACTTC CASIRNRVDYEQYF
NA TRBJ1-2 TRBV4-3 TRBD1 TGCGCCAGCAGCCGGGGACAGGGGGACTATGGCTACACCTTC CASSRGQGDYGYTF
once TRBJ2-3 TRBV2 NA TGTGCCAGGGACACCGAGCGCCAAGATACGCAGTATTTT CARDTERQDTQYF
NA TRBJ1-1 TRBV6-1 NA TGTGCCAGCAGTGAAGTGGAGGAGGCTGAAGCTTTCTTT CASSEVEEAEAFF
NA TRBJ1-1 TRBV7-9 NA TGTGCCAGTGCCCCGGGTTGGAGTTCTGAAGCTTTCTTT CASAPGWSSEAFF
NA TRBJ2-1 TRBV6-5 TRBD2 TGTGCCAGCAGTTACTCGACTAGCGACAATGAGCAGTTCTTC CASSYSTSDNEQFF
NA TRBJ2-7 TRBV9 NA TGTGCCAGCAGCGTAGAACCCAGACAGAACGAGCAGTACTTC CASSVEPRQNEQYF
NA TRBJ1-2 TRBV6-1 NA TGTGCCAGCAGTGCAAGAACAGGGAGGGATGGCTACACCTTC CASSARTGRDGYTF
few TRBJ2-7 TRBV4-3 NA TGCGCCAGCAGCCAGAAAAATGTAGACGAGCAGTACTTC CASSQKNVDEQYF
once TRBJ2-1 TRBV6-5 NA TGTGCCAGCAGTTACTCGCTGGGGAGCTCCTACAATGAGCAGTTCTTC CASSYSLGSSYNEQFF
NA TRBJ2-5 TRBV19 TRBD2 TGTGCCAGTAGTGGGGTAGCGGGGAGGGAGACCCAGTACTTC CASSGVAGRETQYF
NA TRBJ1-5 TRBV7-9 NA TGTGCCAGCAGCTCAGGGGCCCTTCCAACCAGCAATCAGCCCCAGCATTTT CASSSGALPTSNQPQHF
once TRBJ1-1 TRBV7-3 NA TGTGCCAGCAGCTTAACGCACGGGGGGAACACTGAAGCTTTCTTT CASSLTHGGNTEAFF
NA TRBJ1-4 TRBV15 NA TGTGCCACCAGCAGTTACCCAGCGGGGAATGAAAAACTGTTTTTT CATSSYPAGNEKLFF
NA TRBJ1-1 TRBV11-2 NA TGTGCCAGCAGCCAAGTCGGGAACACTGAAGCTTTCTTT CASSQVGNTEAFF
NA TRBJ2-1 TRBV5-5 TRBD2 TGTGCCAGCAGCTCGCCCCGTTGGACTAGCGGGGGGGCCAATGAGCAGTTCTTC CASSSPRWTSGGANEQFF
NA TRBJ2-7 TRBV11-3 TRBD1 TGTGCCAGCAGCCGGGACAGCTACGAGCAGTACTTC CASSRDSYEQYF
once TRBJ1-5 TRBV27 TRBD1 TGTGCCAGCAAAAAACAGGGGGGGGAAAATCAGCCCCAGCATTTT CASKKQGGENQPQHF
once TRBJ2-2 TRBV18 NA TGTGCCAGCTCACCACTGAGTGCGGCCACCGGGGAGCTGTTTTTT CASSPLSAATGELFF
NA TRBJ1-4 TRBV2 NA TGTGCCAGCAGTCTCGGGAATTTTGAAAAACTGTTTTTT CASSLGNFEKLFF
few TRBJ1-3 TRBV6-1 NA TGTGCCAGCAGTGTCTGGGGCTCGGGAAACACCATATATTTT CASSVWGSGNTIYF
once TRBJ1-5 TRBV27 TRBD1 TGTGCCAGCAGTTTGGGACAGGGGGCTTGGAATCAGCCCCAGCATTTT CASSLGQGAWNQPQHF
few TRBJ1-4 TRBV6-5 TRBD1 TGTGCCAGCAAGGGGACAGCTCTGGGGAATGAAAAACTGTTTTTT CASKGTALGNEKLFF
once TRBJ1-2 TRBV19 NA TGTGCCAGTGTTCCTAGGACAAACTATGGCTACACCTTC CASVPRTNYGYTF
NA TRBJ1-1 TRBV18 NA TGTGCCAGCTCACCTACGATTTCGGTGAACACTGAAGCTTTCTTT CASSPTISVNTEAFF
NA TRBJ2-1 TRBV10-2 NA TGCGCCAGCAGTGAAGGGGCTCGCCCCGAGCAGTTCTTC CASSEGARPEQFF
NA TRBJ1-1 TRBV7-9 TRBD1 TGTGCCAGCAGTAACAGGGGCACTGAAGCTTTCTTT CASSNRGTEAFF
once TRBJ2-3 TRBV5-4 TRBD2 TGTGCCAGCAACTCTGGATTAGCGGGGGGCACAGATACGCAGTATTTT CASNSGLAGGTDTQYF
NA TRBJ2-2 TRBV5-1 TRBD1 TGCGCCAGCAGCTTCGGGACAGGGGGGATCGGGGAGCTGTTTTTT CASSFGTGGIGELFF
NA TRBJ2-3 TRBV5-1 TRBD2 TGCGCCAGCAGCCCCTCCGGGCGGGGGGCGCCCCACACAGATACGCAGTATTTT CASSPSGRGAPHTDTQYF
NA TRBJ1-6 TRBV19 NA TGTGCCAGTAGTAGCCCCAGGGGTGAGAATTCACCCCTCCACTTT CASSSPRGENSPLHF